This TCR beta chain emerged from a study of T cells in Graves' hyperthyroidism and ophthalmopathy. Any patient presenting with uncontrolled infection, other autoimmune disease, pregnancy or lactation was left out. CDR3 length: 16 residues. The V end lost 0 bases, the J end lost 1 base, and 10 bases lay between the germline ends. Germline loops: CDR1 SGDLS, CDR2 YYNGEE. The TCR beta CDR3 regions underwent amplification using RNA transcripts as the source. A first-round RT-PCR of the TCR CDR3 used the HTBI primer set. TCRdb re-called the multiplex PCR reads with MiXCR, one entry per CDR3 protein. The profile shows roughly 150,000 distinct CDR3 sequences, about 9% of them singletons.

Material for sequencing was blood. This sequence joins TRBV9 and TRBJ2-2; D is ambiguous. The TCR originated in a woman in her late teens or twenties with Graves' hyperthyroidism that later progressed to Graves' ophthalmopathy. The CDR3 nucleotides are TGTGCCAGCAGCGTAGAGGTGGGATTGAACACCGGGGAGCTGTTTTTT. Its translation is CASSVEVGLNTGELFF.